There are many counts of the clone carrying this TCR beta chain. Antigen unknown. The record originates from a study of molecular identifiers for immune sequencing clone quantification. Study-wide findings and caveats: Spiked Jurkat TCR RNA from one cell was reportedly detectable among approximately 1 million naive cells.

The germline V gene has CDR1 SEHNR and CDR2 FQNEAQ (reference sequence). The CDR3 covers 14 residues. The V gene lost 8 bases and the J gene lost 0 bases, with 10 bases spanning the gap. As previously described, bulk TCR libraries were made using listed TCR primers. One entry per CDR3 protein results from TCRdb running MiXCR on the PCR reads. Of 88,000 or so distinct CDR3 sequences listed, roughly 23% were seen once; the top ten hold 1% to 1.2%. Based on a CD8+CD4-CCR7+CD45RA+ profile, naive CD8 T cells were sorted. The sample comprised naive CD8+ T cells from blood, with Jurkat cell RNA spiked in. The subset was: FACS-sorted CD8+CD4-CCR7+CD45RA+ naive T cells. The receptor was derived from a human donor in good health. Some libraries in this study had Jurkat cell RNA spiked in. V and J are TRBV7-9 and TRBJ2-2; D is perhaps TRBD1 (5 bases). The CDR3 bases are TGTGCCAGCCGAGACAGTTCGAACACCGGGGAGCTGTTTTTT. This codes for CASRDSSNTGELFF.